The clone carrying this T cell receptor (beta chain) turned up a few times. Its antigen is still unknown. These data belong to a study of shared clonotypes between healthy human individuals. Study at large: The study used three CD4 naive, three CD4 memory, two CD8 naive and one CD8 memory plate per donor. Study outcomes and limitations: Across a few donors, naive CD4 shared around 5%, naive CD8 3% to 3.5%, memory CD4 less than 2.5%, memory CD8 over 0.3%.

Clones were read by immunoSEQ multiplex PCR, and TCRdb kept only the in-frame ones, dropping some. The table includes millions of clones, roughly 92% detected once. The length of the CDR3 is 14 residues. The V end was cut by 0 bases, the J end by 1 base, with 9 bases between. The germline V gene encodes CDR1 SQVTM and CDR2 ANQGSEA. The chain links TRBV29-1 to TRBJ1-1; D remains ambiguous. The origin of this receptor is a man younger than 35 in good health. Material for sequencing was naive CD4+ T cells sorted from blood. The subset: CD45RA+ positively selected. CDR3 DNA: TGCAGCGTTGAAGACACGGGCCCGAACACTGAAGCTTTCTTT. Protein product: CSVEDTGPNTEAFF. Looking up the rest from reference TRBV29-1 and TRBJ1-1 gives the full variable domain: SAVISQKPSRDICQRGTSLTIQCQVDSQVTMMFWYRQQPGQSLTLIATANQGSEATYESGFVIDKFPISRPNLTFSTLTVSNMSPEDSSIYLCSVEDTGPNTEAFFGQGTRLTVV.